The present TCR beta chain was sequenced within a study of T cell repertoires in cytomegalovirus infection. Findings and caveats of the study: Clonotype analysis showed dominance of the ex vivo response by HLA-C-restricted CMV-specific TCR beta clonotypes.

This clonotype was seen at least ten times. Its matching antigen is unknown. This CDR3 has 13 amino acids. CDR1 is MDHEN, CDR2 SYDVKM, per germline. V was trimmed by 3 bases and J by 7 bases, leaving 10 bases between them. TCRdb reanalysed the reads using MiXCR and keeps one entry per CDR3 protein. This sample has approximately 500,000 distinct CDR3 sequences, with approximately 16% found just once. The J gene is TRBJ2-1, the V gene TRBV28, with D unclear. Sequencing used CD8+ T cells from PBMCs. This TCR was sampled from a human donor in good health (CMV status not recorded). Some clones in this sample may be carry-over from other donors' samples. The CDR3 DNA reads TGTGCCAGCAGTTTTGGTACCCTAAATGAGCAGTTCTTC. Translated, it gives CASSFGTLNEQFF. Supplemented by reference TRBV28 and TRBJ2-1, the full variable domain reads DVKVTQSSRYLVKRTGEKVFLECVQDMDHENMFWYRQDPGLGLRLIYFSYDVKMKEKGDIPEGYSVSREKKERFSLILESASTNQTSMYLCASSFGTLNEQFFGPGTRLTVL.